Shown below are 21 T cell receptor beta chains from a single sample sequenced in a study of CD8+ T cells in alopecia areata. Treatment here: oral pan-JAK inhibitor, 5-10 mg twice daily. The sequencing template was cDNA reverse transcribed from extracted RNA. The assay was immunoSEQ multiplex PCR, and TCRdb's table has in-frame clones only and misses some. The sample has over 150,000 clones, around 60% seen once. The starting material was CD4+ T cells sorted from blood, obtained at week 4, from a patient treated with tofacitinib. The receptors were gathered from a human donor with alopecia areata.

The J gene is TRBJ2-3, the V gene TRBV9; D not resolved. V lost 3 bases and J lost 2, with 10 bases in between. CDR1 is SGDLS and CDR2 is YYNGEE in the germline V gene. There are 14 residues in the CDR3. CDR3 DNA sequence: TGTGCCAGCAGCGATACAACGCCCACAGATACGCAGTATTTT. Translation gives CASSDTTPTDTQYF.

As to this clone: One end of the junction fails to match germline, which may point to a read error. The CDR3 protein is CASSQGVRSGGLNF. CDR3 in DNA: TGCGCCAGCAGCCAAGGCGTCAGGAGCGGGGGGTTGAACTTC. The genes are TRBV4-1 and TRBJ2-7; 9 bases align to TRBD2. In germline, CDR1 is MGHRA, CDR2 YSYEKL. The CDR3 has 14 amino acids.

CDR3 residues: CSVGAGTLGDTQYF. The CDR3 DNA follows: TGCAGCGTTGGTGCGGGGACACTAGGGGATACGCAGTATTTT. The rearrangement joins TRBV29-1 to TRBJ2-3, with D possibly being TRBD1 or TRBD2 (6 bases each). Between the trimmed V and J ends, which lost 4 bases and 6 bases, there was a span of 17 bases. Germline CDR1 reads SQVTM; CDR2 reads ANQGSEA. The CDR3 sequence is 14 residues long.

The CDR3 sequence: CASSAPYRGPIGYTF. The CDR3, as DNA: TGTGCCAGTAGTGCGCCTTACAGGGGACCTATTGGCTACACCTTC. The V and J genes are TRBV19 and TRBJ1-2; the match to TRBD1 covers 7 bases. The J segment lost 7 bases and the V segment lost 5 bases, leaving 13 bases of the junction unmatched. CDR1 and CDR2 (germline): LNHDA, SQIVND (reference sequence). The CDR3 has 15 residues.

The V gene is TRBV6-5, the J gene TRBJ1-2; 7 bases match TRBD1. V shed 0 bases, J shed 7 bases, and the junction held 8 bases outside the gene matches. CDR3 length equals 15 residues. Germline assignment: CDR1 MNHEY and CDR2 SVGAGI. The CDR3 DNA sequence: TGTGCCAGCAGTTACTCGGGACAGTCGATGAGTGGCTACACCTTC. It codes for CASSYSGQSMSGYTF.

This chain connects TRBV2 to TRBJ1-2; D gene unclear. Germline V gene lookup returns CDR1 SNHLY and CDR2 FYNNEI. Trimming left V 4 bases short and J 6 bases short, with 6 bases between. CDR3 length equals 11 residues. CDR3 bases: TGTGCCAGCAGTGGGCTGCATGGCTACACCTTC. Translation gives CASSGLHGYTF. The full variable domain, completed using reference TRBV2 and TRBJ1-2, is EPEVTQTPSHQVTQMGQEVILRCVPISNHLYFYWYRQILGQKVEFLVSFYNNEISEKSEIFDDQFSVERPDGSNFTLKIRSTKLEDSAMYFCASSGLHGYTFGSGTRLTVV.

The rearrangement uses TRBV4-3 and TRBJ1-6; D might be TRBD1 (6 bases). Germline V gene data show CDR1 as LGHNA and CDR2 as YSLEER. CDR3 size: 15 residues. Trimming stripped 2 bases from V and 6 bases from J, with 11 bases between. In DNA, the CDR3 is TGCGCCAGCAGCCAATATGACAGGATTAATTCACCCCTCCACTTT. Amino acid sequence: CASSQYDRINSPLHF.

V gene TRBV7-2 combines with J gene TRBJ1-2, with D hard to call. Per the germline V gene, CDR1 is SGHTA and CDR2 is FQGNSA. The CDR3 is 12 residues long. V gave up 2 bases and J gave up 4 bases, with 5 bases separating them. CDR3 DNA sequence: TGTGCCAGCAGCTTATGGCCCTATGGCTACACCTTC. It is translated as CASSLWPYGYTF.

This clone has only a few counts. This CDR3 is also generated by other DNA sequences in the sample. The CDR3 DNA reads as TGCAGTGCTAGGGGTGAGACCCAGTACTTC. It encodes CSARGETQYF. The chain recombines TRBV20-1 with TRBJ2-5; unclear D gene. Germline CDR1 is DFQATT and CDR2 is SNEGSKA (reference sequence). This CDR3 region has 10 residues. V shed 3 bases and J shed 5 bases, with 4 bases lying between them.

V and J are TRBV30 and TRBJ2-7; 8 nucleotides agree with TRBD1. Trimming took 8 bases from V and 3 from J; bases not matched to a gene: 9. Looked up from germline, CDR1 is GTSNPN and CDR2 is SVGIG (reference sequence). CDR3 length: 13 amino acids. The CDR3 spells CATNYGQGYEQYF. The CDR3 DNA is TGTGCCACGAACTACGGACAGGGCTACGAGCAGTACTTC.

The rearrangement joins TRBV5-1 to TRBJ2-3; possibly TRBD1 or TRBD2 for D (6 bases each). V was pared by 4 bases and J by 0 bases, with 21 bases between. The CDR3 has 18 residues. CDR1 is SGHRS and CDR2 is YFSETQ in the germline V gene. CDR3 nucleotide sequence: TGCGCCAGCAGCATCGGACGGGGGCCCCGCCTTAGCACAGATACGCAGTATTTT. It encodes CASSIGRGPRLSTDTQYF.

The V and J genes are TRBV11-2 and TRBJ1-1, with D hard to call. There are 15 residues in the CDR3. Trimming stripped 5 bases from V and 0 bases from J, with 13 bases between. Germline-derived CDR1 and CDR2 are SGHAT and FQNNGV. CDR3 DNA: TGTGCCAGCAGCCCAAAAACACTCCTGAACACTGAAGCTTTCTTT. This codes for CASSPKTLLNTEAFF.

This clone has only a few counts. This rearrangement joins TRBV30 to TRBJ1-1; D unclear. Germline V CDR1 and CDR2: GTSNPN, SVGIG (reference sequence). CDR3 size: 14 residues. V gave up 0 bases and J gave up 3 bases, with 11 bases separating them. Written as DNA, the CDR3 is TGTGCCTGGAGTGTTAGACAAGTCGACACTGAAGCTTTCTTT. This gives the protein CAWSVRQVDTEAFF.

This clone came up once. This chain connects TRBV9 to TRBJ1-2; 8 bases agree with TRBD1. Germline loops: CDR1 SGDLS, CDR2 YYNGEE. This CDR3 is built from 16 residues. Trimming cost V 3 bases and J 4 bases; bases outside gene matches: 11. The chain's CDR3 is CASSASIGQGGYGYTF. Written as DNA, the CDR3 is TGTGCCAGCAGCGCCTCGATAGGACAGGGCGGCTATGGCTACACCTTC.

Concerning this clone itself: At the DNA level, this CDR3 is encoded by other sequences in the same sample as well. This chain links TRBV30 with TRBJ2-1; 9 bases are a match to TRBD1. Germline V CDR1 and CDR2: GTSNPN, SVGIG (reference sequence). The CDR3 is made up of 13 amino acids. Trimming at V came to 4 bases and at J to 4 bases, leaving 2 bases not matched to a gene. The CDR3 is CAWTTGGYNEQFF. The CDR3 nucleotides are TGTGCCTGGACGACAGGGGGGTACAATGAGCAGTTCTTC. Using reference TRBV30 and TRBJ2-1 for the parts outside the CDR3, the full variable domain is SQTIHQWPATLVQPVGSPLSLECTVEGTSNPNLYWYRQAAGRGLQLLFYSVGIGQISSEVPQNLSASRPQDRQFILSSKKLLLSDSGFYLCAWTTGGYNEQFFGPGTRLTVL.

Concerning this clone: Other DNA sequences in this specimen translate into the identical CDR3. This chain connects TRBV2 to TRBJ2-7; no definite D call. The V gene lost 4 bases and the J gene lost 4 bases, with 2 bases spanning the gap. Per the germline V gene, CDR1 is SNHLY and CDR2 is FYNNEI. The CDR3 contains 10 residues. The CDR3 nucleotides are TGTGCCAGCAGTGTATACGAGCAGTACTTC. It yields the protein CASSVYEQYF.

In DNA form, the CDR3 reads TGTGCCAGCAGCGTGGGGGACGCCACAGATACGCAGTATTTT. Translating it yields CASSVGDATDTQYF. The gene calls are TRBV7-9 and TRBJ2-3; TRBD1 or TRBD2 may be the D gene (5 bases each). V dropped 5 bases and J dropped 2 bases, with 11 bases sitting between them. Germline CDR1 is SEHNR and CDR2 is FQNEAQ (reference sequence). The CDR3 sequence is 14 residues long. Supplemented by reference TRBV7-9 and TRBJ2-3, the full variable domain reads DTGVSQNPRHKITKRGQNVTFRCDPISEHNRLYWYRQTLGQGPEFLTYFQNEAQLEKSRLLSDRFSAERPKGSFSTLEIQRTEQGDSAMYLCASSVGDATDTQYFGPGTRLTVL.

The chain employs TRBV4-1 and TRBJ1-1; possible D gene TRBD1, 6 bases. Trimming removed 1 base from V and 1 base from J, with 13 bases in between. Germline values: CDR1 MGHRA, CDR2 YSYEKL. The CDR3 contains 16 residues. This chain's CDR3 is CASSQGRGAANTEAFF. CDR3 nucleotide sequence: TGCGCCAGCAGCCAAGGACGGGGGGCTGCGAACACTGAAGCTTTCTTT.

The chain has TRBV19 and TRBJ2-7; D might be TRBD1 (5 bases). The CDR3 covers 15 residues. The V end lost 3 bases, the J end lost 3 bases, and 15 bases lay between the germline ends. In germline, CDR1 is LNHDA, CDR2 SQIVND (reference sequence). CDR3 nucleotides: TGTGCCAGTAGTATTCGGACACATTACGACTACGAGCAGTACTTC. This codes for CASSIRTHYDYEQYF.

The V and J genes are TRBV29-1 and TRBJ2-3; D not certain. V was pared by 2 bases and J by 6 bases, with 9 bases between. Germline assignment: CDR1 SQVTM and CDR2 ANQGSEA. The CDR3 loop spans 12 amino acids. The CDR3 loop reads CSVEFFADTQYF. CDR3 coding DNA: TGCAGCGTTGAATTTTTTGCGGATACGCAGTATTTT.

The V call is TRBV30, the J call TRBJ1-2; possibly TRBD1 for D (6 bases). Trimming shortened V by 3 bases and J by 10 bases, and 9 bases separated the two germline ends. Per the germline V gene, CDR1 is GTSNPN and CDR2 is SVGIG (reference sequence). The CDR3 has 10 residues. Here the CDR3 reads CAWRKGDYTF. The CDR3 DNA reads TGTGCCTGGAGGAAGGGGGACTACACCTTC.